One T cell receptor (beta chain) is described in this entry. The data belong to a study of monozygotic twins with inflammatory bowel disease. Germline V lookup: CDR1 MDHEN, CDR2 SYDVKM. CDR3 length: 16 amino acids. Reprocessing the 5' RACE reads, TCRdb reports a single entry for every CDR3 protein and omits DNA. This sample's table reports about 420,000 distinct CDR3 sequences. The specimen was blood. The chain couples TRBV28 to TRBJ2-7; TCRdb outputs TRBD1, but without DNA this stays unchecked. This receptor was identified in a human donor with ulcerative colitis or Crohn's disease, or a healthy co-twin of an affected twin (not recorded which). The CDR3 spells CASSPLPGRPSYEQYF.